Presented here are 19 T cell receptor beta chains from one specimen sequenced in a study of Graves' ophthalmopathy and Graves' hyperthyroidism. For repertoire sequencing, the TCR beta CDR3 regions were amplified from RNA transcripts. HTBI primers were used in a first-round RT-PCR, which preceded a second-round multiplex PCR. TCRdb re-called the multiplex PCR reads through MiXCR, storing one row per CDR3 protein. Here the sample spans roughly 480,000 distinct CDR3 sequences, around 14% being singletons. The sequenced material came from blood. Receptors originate from a young woman with Graves' ophthalmopathy.

This clonotype was counted many times. The rearrangement joins TRBV27 to TRBJ2-7; unclear D gene. Germline V gene data show CDR1 as MNHEY and CDR2 as SMNVEV (reference sequence). V lost 4 bases and J lost 1, with 11 bases in between. The CDR3 totals 14 residues. In DNA, the CDR3 is TGTGCCAGCAGTTCCGGGCCCCGGTCCTACGAGCAGTACTTC. Its protein product is CASSSGPRSYEQYF.

This clonotype was counted ten times or more. Here the CDR3 DNA reads TGTGCCACCAGCACATTGGACATTCCCCCCACTGAAGCTTTCTTT. Translating gives CATSTLDIPPTEAFF. This chain joins TRBV15 and TRBJ1-1, with TRBD1 as a possible D gene (5 bases). Looked up from germline, CDR1 is LNHNV and CDR2 is YYDKDF (reference sequence). The CDR3 is 15 amino acids. Trimming stripped 4 bases from V and 4 bases from J, with 16 bases between.

This clonotype showed up many times. The J gene is TRBJ1-1, the V gene TRBV6-1; D possibly corresponds to TRBD1 (5 bases). CDR1 is MNHNS, CDR2 SASEGT, per germline. Trimming shortened V by 6 bases and J by 7 bases, and 9 bases separated the two germline ends. The CDR3 consists of 11 residues. CDR3 DNA sequence: TGTGCCAGCAGGGACATCCTTGAAGCTTTCTTT. Encoded protein: CASRDILEAFF.

This clonotype was observed at least ten times. This sequence joins TRBV7-2 and TRBJ1-2; a weak D match, TRBD1 (6 bases). The CDR3 runs to 14 residues. The V end lost 2 bases, the J end lost 8 bases, and 15 bases lay between the germline ends. CDR1 and CDR2 from the germline V gene are SGHTA and FQGNSA. CDR3 in amino acids: CASSLSHNRDGYTF. DNA of the CDR3: TGTGCCAGCAGCTTATCCCATAACAGGGACGGCTACACCTTC.

This clonotype has a count of ten or more. J is TRBJ1-5 and V is TRBV12-3 or TRBV12-4; 7 bases fit TRBD1. This CDR3 is built from 14 residues. With V trimmed by 7 bases and J by 7 bases, 10 bases remained unmatched. Here the CDR3 DNA reads TGTGCCAGCACCGGGGACAGAAGGGACCAGCCCCAGCATTTT. Protein: CASTGDRRDQPQHF.

This clonotype was counted ten times or more. V usage is TRBV11-2 and J usage is TRBJ1-5; D is possibly TRBD1 (6 bases). The length of the CDR3 is 15 residues. With 0 bases removed from V and 3 bases from J, the gap between germline ends came to 9 bases. Germline-derived CDR1 and CDR2 are SGHAT and FQNNGV. In DNA form, the CDR3 reads TGTGCCAGCAGCTTAGAAGACAGGTACAATCAGCCCCAGCATTTT. Translating it yields CASSLEDRYNQPQHF.

This clonotype came up many times. The J gene is TRBJ1-5, the V gene TRBV27; no firm D call. This CDR3 is 15 amino acids long. The germline gives CDR1 MNHEY, CDR2 SMNVEV (reference sequence). V dropped 5 bases and J dropped 5 bases, with 16 bases sitting between them. The CDR3 coding sequence is TGTGCCAGCAGTCCCCGCTACCTCAAAGATCAGCCCCAGCATTTT. It encodes CASSPRYLKDQPQHF.

There are many counts of this clonotype. The chain links TRBV29-1 to TRBJ1-1; D unclear. The CDR3 runs 12 residues. Trimming took off 4 bases at V and 1 base at J, with 7 bases between the two ends. Germline CDR1 reads SQVTM; CDR2 reads ANQGSEA. The CDR3 sequence: CSVGRQNTEAFF. The CDR3 DNA is TGCAGCGTTGGGCGGCAGAACACTGAAGCTTTCTTT.

This clonotype was detected ten times or more. The genes are TRBV30 and TRBJ1-5; no firm D call. V lost 4 bases and J lost 4, with 17 bases in between. This CDR3 is built from 15 residues. CDR1 and CDR2 from the germline V gene are GTSNPN and SVGIG (reference sequence). CDR3 in DNA: TGTGCCTGGAACATGGACGGAATGCGGAATCAGCCCCAGCATTTT. As protein: CAWNMDGMRNQPQHF.

The table lists this clonotype with many counts. The CDR3 sequence: CASSLRGRINYGYTF. The CDR3 DNA reads as TGTGCCAGCAGTCTACGGGGCCGAATTAACTATGGCTACACCTTC. The chain uses TRBV12-3 or TRBV12-4 and TRBJ1-2, with D possibly TRBD1 on 5 matching bases. The CDR3 sequence is 15 residues long. Between the trimmed V and J ends, which lost 5 bases and 1 base, there was a span of 14 bases.

The V and J genes are TRBV6-2 or TRBV6-3 and TRBJ2-5, with D possibly matching TRBD1 (5 bases). The V and J ends lost 6 bases and 9 bases respectively, with 17 bases between them. This CDR3 is 13 amino acids long. Germline V gene lookup returns CDR1 MNHEY and CDR2 SVGEGT. CDR3 DNA: TGTGCCAGCAGGACCCCCCAACGCAGGGCCCAGTACTTC. This encodes CASRTPQRRAQYF.

The chain joins TRBV7-2 to TRBJ2-5; D is unclear. The V gene's germline CDR1 is SGHTA and CDR2 FQGNSA. The CDR3 extends over 14 amino acids. V was shortened by 1 base and J by 5 bases, with 11 bases between the two germline ends. CDR3 residues: CASSLEYIGETQYF. The CDR3 region has the DNA TGTGCCAGCAGCTTAGAGTACATCGGTGAGACCCAGTACTTC. The variable domain in full, completed from reference TRBV7-2 and TRBJ2-5, reads GAGVSQSPSNKVTEKGKDVELRCDPISGHTALYWYRQSLGQGLEFLIYFQGNSAPDKSGLPSDRFSAERTGGSVSTLTIQRTQQEDSAVYLCASSLEYIGETQYFGPGTRLLVL.

The genes are TRBV6-1 and TRBJ2-1, with D maybe TRBD2 (6 bases). The germline V gene has CDR1 MNHNS and CDR2 SASEGT. The CDR3 runs 16 residues. The V gene lost 8 bases and the J gene lost 3 bases, with 20 bases spanning the gap. The CDR3 nucleotides read TGTGCCAGCCGCACTGGGGGGAGTCGGTTCTACAATGAGCAGTTCTTC. Encoded protein: CASRTGGSRFYNEQFF.

This clonotype was counted many times. The rearrangement joins TRBV15 to TRBJ2-7; D is possibly TRBD1 (6 bases). Germline CDR1 is LNHNV and CDR2 is YYDKDF (reference sequence). V dropped 0 bases and J dropped 4 bases, with 25 bases sitting between them. This CDR3 is 19 amino acids long. The CDR3 DNA reads as TGTGCCACCAGCAGAGATCCCCCCCCGACAGGCCCAACATTATACGAGCAGTACTTC. Its protein is CATSRDPPPTGPTLYEQYF. The variable domain in full, with the rest retrieved from reference TRBV15 and TRBJ2-7, is DAMVIQNPRYQVTQFGKPVTLSCSQTLNHNVMYWYQQKSSQAPKLLFHYYDKDFNNEADTPDNFQSRRPNTSFCFLDIRSPGLGDTAMYLCATSRDPPPTGPTLYEQYFGPGTRLTVT.

There are many counts of this clonotype. J is TRBJ2-7 and V is TRBV29-1; 9 bases fit TRBD2. CDR1 SQVTM and CDR2 ANQGSEA come from the germline V gene. This CDR3 has 15 residues. V trimming: 4 bases; J trimming: 3 bases; junction bases outside the gene matches: 10. CDR3 protein: CSVVQGGAGGYEQYF. CDR3 nucleotides: TGCAGCGTTGTCCAGGGAGGAGCGGGGGGCTACGAGCAGTACTTC.

At least ten counts were recorded for this clonotype. This chain connects TRBV6-5 to TRBJ2-7; D not resolved. This CDR3 has 13 residues. Germline loops: CDR1 MNHEY, CDR2 SVGAGI. The V gene lost 3 bases and the J gene lost 2 bases, with 8 bases spanning the gap. Written as DNA, the CDR3 is TGTGCCAGCAGTTATGCCTTTACCTACGAGCAGTACTTC. It codes for CASSYAFTYEQYF.

The chain joins TRBV15 to TRBJ1-5; no definite D call. V lost 1 base to trimming and J lost 2 bases, with 12 bases between them. This CDR3 has 16 residues. The germline CDR1 and CDR2 sequences are LNHNV and YYDKDF (reference sequence). The CDR3 here is CATSRGPTEGNQPQHF. CDR3 sequence (DNA): TGTGCCACCAGCAGAGGACCTACCGAGGGCAATCAGCCCCAGCATTTT.

This clonotype was observed at least ten times. This rearrangement joins TRBV6-5 to TRBJ2-7; perhaps TRBD1 as D (6 bases). The germline V and J ends were trimmed by 6 bases and 6 bases, with 21 bases remaining between them. Germline lookup yields CDR1 MNHEY and CDR2 SVGAGI. The CDR3 contains 15 residues. In nucleotides, the CDR3 is TGTGCCAGCAGCACTGGCCGGGACACCCCTTTCGAGCAGTACTTC. Protein product: CASSTGRDTPFEQYF.

In its sample, this clonotype was seen many times. CDR3 residues: CASGLSTYGYTF. The CDR3 coding sequence is TGTGCTAGTGGTTTGTCGACTTATGGCTACACCTTC. The J gene is TRBJ1-2, the V gene TRBV12-5; D is unclear. Germline-derived CDR1 and CDR2 are LGHNT and FRNRAP. CDR3 length: 12 residues. V was clipped by 2 bases and J by 5 bases, with 6 bases between them.